This T cell receptor beta chain appears in the sequencing data of a study of blood T cells in healthy people across ages. Notes on this clonotype: Its target is unknown.

The CDR3 runs 16 residues. The germline CDR1 and CDR2 sequences are SGHVS and FQNEAQ. Through a sample-barcoded 5' primer and a J-beta primer mix, a second PCR was run for about 7 to 12 cycles. TCRdb re-called the 5' RACE reads with MiXCR, one entry per CDR3 protein. Of about 800,000 distinct CDR3 sequences listed, 58% were seen once; the top ten hold about 20%. Study-wide results and caveats: Long-lived donors exceeded aged donors in naive CD4+ cells and diversity.

RNA extraction gave at least 6 micrograms of total RNA per sample. Sequenced sample: blood. The chain carries TRBV7-8 and TRBJ2-5; TRBD1 agrees at 7 bases. The J call is in doubt because the DNA end fits TRBJ2-7 better. This clonotype originated in a young man in good health. CDR3 bases: TGTGCCAGCAGCTTAGCGCTTTTACAGGGGTATTACGAGCAGTACTTC. This gives the protein CASSLALLQGYYEQYF.